The 10 T cell receptor beta chains in this list originate from one sample, sequenced in a study of T cells in Graves' hyperthyroidism and ophthalmopathy. From RNA transcripts, TCR beta CDR3 regions were amplified. HTBI primers were employed in a first-round RT-PCR of the TCR CDR3. One entry per CDR3 protein results from TCRdb running MiXCR on the multiplex PCR reads. The data show about 360,000 distinct CDR3 sequences, over 10% seen once. Sequencing was carried out using blood. These receptors all come from a woman between 18 and 30 years old with Graves' hyperthyroidism.

The chain links TRBV4-1 to TRBJ1-4, with D possibly TRBD1 on 6 matching bases. Germline loops: CDR1 MGHRA, CDR2 YSYEKL. The CDR3 covers 15 residues. V lost 6 bases, J lost 11 bases, and 22 bases lay in between. The CDR3 is CASSPRLDSPAKLFF. CDR3 bases: TGCGCCAGCAGTCCAAGATTGGACAGCCCTGCGAAACTGTTTTTT.

CDR3 residues: CASSLGGSSTEAFF. The CDR3 DNA reads as TGCGCCAGCAGCTTGGGTGGCAGCAGCACTGAAGCTTTCTTT. This chain links TRBV5-1 with TRBJ1-1; no definite D call. Trimming took 0 bases from V and 4 from J, leaving 10 bases between them. Per the germline V gene, CDR1 is SGHRS and CDR2 is YFSETQ. This CDR3 is built from 14 residues. The complete variable domain, with remaining parts taken from reference TRBV5-1 and TRBJ1-1, reads KAGVTQTPRYLIKTRGQQVTLSCSPISGHRSVSWYQQTPGQGLQFLFEYFSETQRNKGNFPGRFSGRQFSNSRSEMNVSTLELGDSALYLCASSLGGSSTEAFFGQGTRLTVV.

This chain connects TRBV2 to TRBJ1-4; 8 positions match TRBD1. The CDR3 runs 12 residues. V shed 7 bases and J 7 bases; nucleotides not matched to a gene: 2. Germline loops: CDR1 SNHLY, CDR2 FYNNEI. CDR3 sequence (DNA): TGTGCCAGCAACAGGGGGGCTGAAAAACTGTTTTTT. It encodes CASNRGAEKLFF.

This clonotype was observed a handful of times. The chain employs TRBV6-1 and TRBJ1-6, with D possibly being TRBD1 (5 bases). Germline CDR1 is MNHNS and CDR2 is SASEGT. The CDR3 length is 14 residues. V was shortened by 4 bases and J by 5 bases, with 9 bases between the two germline ends. Written as DNA, the CDR3 is TGTGCCAGCAGTGGGTGGGGCGATAATTCACCCCTCCACTTT. It specifies CASSGWGDNSPLHF.

In this sample, this clonotype turned up many times. J is TRBJ2-2 and V is TRBV6-1; no clear D. The germline V gene has CDR1 MNHNS and CDR2 SASEGT. V lost 7 bases, J lost 2 bases, and 11 bases lay in between. The CDR3 runs to 14 residues. CDR3 DNA sequence: TGTGCCAGCACGGCACGAGCCAACACCGGGGAGCTGTTTTTT. This encodes CASTARANTGELFF.

This clonotype was seen ten or more times. CDR3 sequence reads: CASSGNRGGSDTQYF. The CDR3 DNA follows: TGTGCCAGCAGTGGTAACAGGGGGGGTTCAGATACGCAGTATTTT. The chain couples TRBV6-1 to TRBJ2-3, with D tentatively TRBD1 (8 bases). The V gene's germline CDR1 is MNHNS and CDR2 SASEGT. CDR3 length: 15 residues. The V end lost 4 bases, the J end lost 4 bases, and 15 bases lay between the germline ends.

This clonotype was observed at least ten times. The chain uses TRBV18 and TRBJ1-1, with TRBD1 matching over 7 bases. V lost 4 bases to trimming and J lost 5 bases; unmatched junction nucleotides: 4. The CDR3 has 13 residues. CDR1 and CDR2 from the germline V gene are KGHSH and LQKENI. CDR3 nucleotide sequence: TGTGCCAGCTCACAGGGGGCTGGTACTGAAGCTTTCTTT. It is translated as CASSQGAGTEAFF.

V usage is TRBV7-3 and J usage is TRBJ1-1; TRBD1 aligns across 7 bases. V trimming: 5 bases; J trimming: 8 bases; junction bases outside the gene matches: 8. This CDR3 has 13 amino acids. Germline lookup yields CDR1 SGHTA and CDR2 FQGTGA. DNA of the CDR3: TGTGCCAGCAGCCAGACGACAGGGTCAGAAGCTTTCTTT. This codes for CASSQTTGSEAFF.

This clonotype has a handful of counts. This rearrangement joins TRBV4-2 to TRBJ2-2, with TRBD2 matching 12 bases. This CDR3 is 17 amino acids long. V lost 0 bases to trimming and J lost 3 bases; unmatched junction nucleotides: 2. CDR1 is LGHNA and CDR2 is YNFKEQ in the germline V gene. CDR3 amino acids: CASSQDRLAGDTGELFF. CDR3 in DNA: TGTGCCAGCAGCCAAGATCGACTAGCGGGGGACACCGGGGAGCTGTTTTTT.

This clonotype turned up a few times. The J gene is TRBJ2-7, the V gene TRBV7-7, with D perhaps matching TRBD2 (5 bases). V shed 11 bases and J shed 1 base, with 9 bases lying between them. Germline V gives CDR1 SSHAT, CDR2 FNYEAQ (reference sequence). The CDR3 has 11 residues. The CDR3 DNA follows: TGTGCCGGTGAGGGTTCCTACGAGCAGTACTTC. It is translated as CAGEGSYEQYF. The variable domain in full, completed from reference TRBV7-7 and TRBJ2-7, reads GAGVSQSPRYKVTKRGQDVTLRCDPISSHATLYWYQQALGQGPEFLTYFNYEAQPDKSGLPSDRFSAERPEGSISTLTIQRTEQRDSAMYRCAGEGSYEQYFGPGTRLTVT.